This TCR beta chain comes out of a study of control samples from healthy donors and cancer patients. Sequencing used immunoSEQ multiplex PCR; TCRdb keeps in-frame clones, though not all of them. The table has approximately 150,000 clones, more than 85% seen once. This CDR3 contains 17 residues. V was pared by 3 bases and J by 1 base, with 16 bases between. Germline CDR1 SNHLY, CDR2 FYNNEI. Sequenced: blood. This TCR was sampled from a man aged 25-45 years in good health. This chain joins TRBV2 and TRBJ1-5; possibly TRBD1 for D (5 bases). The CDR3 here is CASSESAGRFSNQPQHF. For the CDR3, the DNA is TGTGCCAGCAGTGAGTCGGCAGGGAGATTCAGCAATCAGCCCCAGCATTTT.